This TCR beta chain was sequenced in a study of cytomegalovirus exposure and HLA in healthy donors. Study at large: The 120 validation repertoires were produced on the same platform as the 550 to 700 repertoires of the first cohort. This was reported in a later analysis. Study-wide points: The study put 150 to 200 TCR beta chains on its list as cytomegalovirus-associated. Researchers reported that a few CMV-associated chains were confirmed in vitro as CMV antigen-specific. Most TCR sequences were rare, but some public TCRs occurred in many donors.

As to this clone: Its specificity is not known.

Trimming left V 9 bases short and J 2 bases short, with 14 bases between. The CDR3 is 13 residues long. Per germline, CDR1 SGHRS and CDR2 YFSETQ. Profiling relied on immunoSEQ multiplex PCR, and the TCRdb table lists in-frame clones only, not all of them. The repertoire consists of about 130,000 clones, with 82% occurring once and the leading ten covering 25% to 30%. J is TRBJ2-5 and V is TRBV5-1; a weak D match, TRBD2 (6 bases). The TCR was taken from a man younger than 45 in good health and CMV-seropositive. Source material: PBMCs. In nucleotides, the CDR3 is TGCGCCACCTCGGGACTCCTACAAGAGACCCAGTACTTC. This codes for CATSGLLQETQYF.